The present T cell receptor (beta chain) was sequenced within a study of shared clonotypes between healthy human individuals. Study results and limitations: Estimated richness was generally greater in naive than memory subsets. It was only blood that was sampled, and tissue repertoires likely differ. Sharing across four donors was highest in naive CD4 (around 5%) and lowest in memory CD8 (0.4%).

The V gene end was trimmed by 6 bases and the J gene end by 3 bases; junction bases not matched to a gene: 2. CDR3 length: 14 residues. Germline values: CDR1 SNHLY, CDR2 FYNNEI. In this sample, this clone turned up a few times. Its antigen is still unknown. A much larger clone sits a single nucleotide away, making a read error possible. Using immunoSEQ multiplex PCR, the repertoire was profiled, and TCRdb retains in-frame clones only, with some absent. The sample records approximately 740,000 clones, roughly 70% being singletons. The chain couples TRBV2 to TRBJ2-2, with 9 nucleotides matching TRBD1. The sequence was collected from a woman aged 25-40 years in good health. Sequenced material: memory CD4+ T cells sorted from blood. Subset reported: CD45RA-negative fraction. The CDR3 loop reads CASRRQGDTGELFF. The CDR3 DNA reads TGTGCCAGCAGAAGACAGGGGGACACCGGGGAGCTGTTTTTT.